One and the same sample provided the 18 T cell receptor beta chains below, sequenced in a study of blood T cell repertoires in COVID-19. The assay was immunoSEQ multiplex PCR, and TCRdb's table has in-frame clones only and misses some. The sample lists fewer than 350,000 clones, roughly nine tenths occurring once. Sequenced material: PBMCs or T cells enriched from blood (not recorded which). These receptors came from a man aged 55-75 years who had recovered from COVID-19.

This chain joins TRBV5-1 and TRBJ2-1; TRBD1 agrees at 7 bases. V shed 0 bases, J shed 5 bases, and the junction held 5 bases outside the gene matches. CDR1 is SGHRS and CDR2 is YFSETQ in the germline V gene. This CDR3 is built from 15 residues. The CDR3 loop is CASSLEGGAHNEQFF. The DNA of the CDR3 is TGCGCCAGCAGCTTGGAAGGGGGCGCCCACAATGAGCAGTTCTTC.

This chain uses TRBV28 with TRBJ1-5; D is uncertain. CDR3 length: 12 amino acids. Trimming took 6 bases from V and 4 from J, leaving 7 bases between them. Germline CDR1 is MDHEN and CDR2 is SYDVKM. The CDR3 spells CASSLINQPQHF. As DNA, the CDR3 is TGTGCCAGCAGCCTAATAAATCAGCCCCAGCATTTT.

The V gene is TRBV19, the J gene TRBJ2-1; 10 bases align to TRBD1. Trimming removed 1 base from V and 10 bases from J; junction bases left unmatched: 1. The V gene's germline CDR1 is LNHDA and CDR2 SQIVND (reference sequence). This CDR3 comprises 13 residues. The CDR3 loop is CASSIGQGAEQFF. The CDR3 DNA reads TGTGCCAGTAGTATAGGACAGGGGGCAGAGCAGTTCTTC.

In DNA, the CDR3 is TGTGCCAGCTCACCCGGTCTCCCGAGCTCTGGAAACACCATATATTTT. This sequence encodes CASSPGLPSSGNTIYF. The chain carries TRBV18 and TRBJ1-3, with D uncertain. This CDR3 region has 16 residues. Trimming left V 3 bases short and J 0 bases short, with 12 bases between. Germline lookup yields CDR1 KGHSH and CDR2 LQKENI.

This chain connects TRBV20-1 to TRBJ2-7; possible D gene TRBD1, 6 bases. Germline CDR1 reads DFQATT; CDR2 reads SNEGSKA (reference sequence). The CDR3 length is 16 residues. V dropped 3 bases and J dropped 3 bases, with 21 bases sitting between them. CDR3 loop: CSASGPAVGRGYEQYF. The CDR3 bases are TGCAGTGCTAGTGGCCCCGCCGTGGGCAGGGGCTACGAGCAGTACTTC.

The chain combines TRBV9 with TRBJ2-1; a weak D match, TRBD2 (5 bases). The CDR3 is 16 amino acids. In germline, CDR1 is SGDLS, CDR2 YYNGEE. Trimming stripped 2 bases from V and 2 bases from J, with 14 bases between. In DNA, the CDR3 is TGTGCCAGCAGCGTGGAGGTAGGCTGGGCCTACAATGAGCAGTTCTTC. Translation gives CASSVEVGWAYNEQFF.

This clone came up a few times. The chain couples TRBV15 to TRBJ2-5; 8 bases align to TRBD1. The CDR3 runs to 16 residues. V gave up 2 bases and J gave up 4 bases; unmatched junction bases: 9. Germline CDR1 is LNHNV and CDR2 is YYDKDF (reference sequence). The CDR3 loop reads CATSRTPGGESETQYF. CDR3 in DNA: TGTGCCACCAGCAGAACTCCAGGGGGCGAGTCAGAGACCCAGTACTTC.

This chain uses TRBV5-1 with TRBJ1-2; D remains unclear. This CDR3 comprises 13 residues. Trimming left V 0 bases short and J 2 bases short, with 5 bases between. CDR1 is SGHRS, CDR2 YFSETQ, per germline. The CDR3 protein is CASSLGRNYGYTF. DNA for the CDR3: TGCGCCAGCAGCTTGGGCCGGAACTATGGCTACACCTTC.

This clone has only one observation. This chain links TRBV5-1 with TRBJ1-2; D ambiguous. V was shortened by 0 bases and J by 4 bases, with 7 bases between the two germline ends. Germline-derived CDR1 and CDR2 are SGHRS and YFSETQ. This CDR3 is 13 amino acids long. CDR3 DNA sequence: TGCGCCAGCAGCTTGGCGGACTTCTATGGCTACACCTTC. Protein product: CASSLADFYGYTF.

The J gene is TRBJ2-2, the V gene TRBV9; TRBD2 aligns across 10 bases. The CDR3 runs to 19 residues. CDR1 is SGDLS, CDR2 YYNGEE, per germline. Trimming at V came to 6 bases and at J to 5 bases, leaving 19 bases not matched to a gene. CDR3 amino acids: CASTPSEIAGGKGTGELFF. The CDR3 bases are TGTGCCAGCACCCCCTCGGAGATAGCGGGGGGCAAAGGAACCGGGGAGCTGTTTTTT.

The J gene is TRBJ2-7, the V gene TRBV29-1, with TRBD1 matching 10 bases. Germline CDR1 reads SQVTM; CDR2 reads ANQGSEA. The CDR3 extends over 15 amino acids. Unmatched junction bases numbered 12, after V lost 5 bases and J lost 5 bases. The CDR3 sequence is CSVLIGTGALNEQYF. CDR3 coding DNA: TGCAGCGTTTTGATCGGGACAGGGGCCCTAAACGAGCAGTACTTC.

V is TRBV18 and J is TRBJ2-7, with 7 positions matching TRBD1. The V and J ends lost 7 bases and 0 bases, in that order; junction bases with no gene match: 3. The CDR3 totals 13 residues. Germline CDR1 reads KGHSH; CDR2 reads LQKENI. The CDR3, as DNA: TGTGCCAGCTACCGGGACAGCTCCTACGAGCAGTACTTC. Translated, it gives CASYRDSSYEQYF.

The chain joins TRBV18 to TRBJ1-1; no clear D. CDR1 and CDR2 from the germline V gene are KGHSH and LQKENI. V lost 3 bases and J lost 4, with 12 bases in between. The CDR3 length is 14 residues. For the CDR3, the DNA is TGTGCCAGCTCACCTCGGAGAGAGGGCACTGAAGCTTTCTTT. Amino acids: CASSPRREGTEAFF.

The chain couples TRBV19 to TRBJ1-5; D call uncertain. CDR1 LNHDA and CDR2 SQIVND come from the germline V gene (reference sequence). This CDR3 contains 18 residues. Trimming cost V 5 bases and J 0 bases, with 20 bases left between them. The CDR3, as DNA: TGTGCCAGTAGTCAAATGGGAGACATTTATTATAGCAATCAGCCCCAGCATTTT. Translation gives CASSQMGDIYYSNQPQHF.

This rearrangement joins TRBV13 to TRBJ2-5, with 9 bases lining up with TRBD1. Germline-derived CDR1 and CDR2 are PRHDT and FYEKMQ (reference sequence). The V segment lost 0 bases and the J segment 4 bases; nucleotides outside the gene matches: 3. The length of the CDR3 is 15 residues. The CDR3 nucleotides are TGTGCCAGCAGCTTAGGCAACAGGGGGCTAGAGACCCAGTACTTC. This codes for CASSLGNRGLETQYF.

The chain couples TRBV24-1 to TRBJ1-1; 7 bases are shared with TRBD1. The length of the CDR3 is 15 residues. In germline, CDR1 is KGHDR, CDR2 SFDVKD. Trimming removed 2 bases from V and 1 base from J; junction bases left unmatched: 3. CDR3 loop: CATSDSRTGNTEAFF. The CDR3 DNA follows: TGTGCCACCAGTGATTCAAGGACAGGGAACACTGAAGCTTTCTTT.

This chain uses TRBV5-1 with TRBJ2-7; D is ambiguous. The CDR3 is 13 residues long. The germline V gene has CDR1 SGHRS and CDR2 YFSETQ. V lost 2 bases, J lost 5 bases, and 11 bases lay in between. Here the CDR3 reads CASSFPGLDEQYF. The DNA for the CDR3 is TGCGCCAGCAGCTTTCCGGGTCTTGACGAGCAGTACTTC.

The J gene is TRBJ1-5, the V gene TRBV6-5; weak D call: TRBD1 (5 bases). Trimming stripped 7 bases from V and 7 bases from J, with 17 bases between. The CDR3 runs 14 residues. Germline-derived CDR1 and CDR2 are MNHEY and SVGAGI. The CDR3 spells CASTLHGGSQPQHF. The DNA of the CDR3 is TGTGCCAGCACCTTACACGGGGGATCCCAGCCCCAGCATTTT.